The 29 T cell receptor beta chains below all came from one sample that was sequenced in a study of blood T cell repertoires in COVID-19. The table came from immunoSEQ multiplex PCR; TCRdb's copy has only in-frame clones and leaves some out. The sample carries about 350,000 clones, 87% recorded once. The sample consisted of peripheral blood. All receptors derive from a young man with COVID-19, enrolled during active disease.

This chain connects TRBV5-4 to TRBJ2-6; D ambiguous. Trimming removed 3 bases at V and 5 bases at J, with 6 bases between. Germline-derived CDR1 and CDR2 are SGHNT and YYREEE (reference sequence). CDR3 length equals 13 residues. Here the CDR3 reads CASSSPRANVLTF. DNA for the CDR3: TGTGCCAGCAGCTCCCCTCGGGCCAACGTCCTGACTTTC.

CDR3 nucleotides: TGTGCCAGCAGTGATCGAGGGACTAGAAAACAAGAGACCCAGTACTTC. Translating it yields CASSDRGTRKQETQYF. The V call is TRBV6-1, the J call TRBJ2-5; 8 nucleotides match TRBD2. The CDR3 length is 16 residues. Germline assignment: CDR1 MNHNS and CDR2 SASEGT. With V trimmed by 3 bases and J by 2 bases, 8 bases remained unmatched.

The CDR3 DNA follows: TGTGCCAGCAGCCAAGCTGGGGGGGCGTTGAACACTGAAGCTTTCTTT. This sequence encodes CASSQAGGALNTEAFF. The chain is built from TRBV14 and TRBJ1-1; D might be TRBD1 (6 bases). Germline assignment: CDR1 SGHDN and CDR2 FVKESK. The length of the CDR3 is 16 residues. V was clipped by 1 base and J by 0 bases, with 12 bases between them.

This clone was observed a single time. The chain couples TRBV19 to TRBJ1-4; 7 bases map to TRBD1. From germline, CDR1 is LNHDA and CDR2 SQIVND (reference sequence). With 6 bases clipped from V and 4 bases from J, the junction kept 8 bases outside the gene matches. This CDR3 has 15 residues. CDR3 amino acids: CASSLKGGINEKLFF. In nucleotides, the CDR3 is TGTGCCAGTAGCCTAAAAGGGGGCATTAATGAAAAACTGTTTTTT. The complete variable domain, with remaining parts taken from reference TRBV19 and TRBJ1-4, reads DGGITQSPKYLFRKEGQNVTLSCEQNLNHDAMYWYRQDPGQGLRLIYYSQIVNDFQKGDIAEGYSVSREKKESFPLTVTSAQKNPTAFYLCASSLKGGINEKLFFGSGTQLSVL.

J is TRBJ2-7 and V is TRBV6-5, with 7 nucleotides matching TRBD1. Germline V CDR1 and CDR2: MNHEY, SVGAGI. The CDR3 extends over 15 amino acids. Trimming removed 5 bases from V and 11 bases from J; junction bases left unmatched: 18. CDR3 DNA: TGTGCCAGCAGTAGGGACAGCCTTACCCCTAGCCGAGAGTACTTC. It codes for CASSRDSLTPSREYF.

CDR3 protein: CASSNTVHGYTF. CDR3 in DNA: TGTGCCAGCAGCAACACAGTTCATGGCTACACCTTC. This chain links TRBV21-1 with TRBJ1-2; the table's TRBD1 call for D was not verified on the DNA. TRBV21-1 corresponds to a pseudogene. This CDR3 has 12 residues.

This sequence joins TRBV9 and TRBJ1-1; D possibly corresponds to TRBD1 (5 bases). CDR1 and CDR2 from the germline V gene are SGDLS and YYNGEE. The V end was cut by 0 bases, the J end by 10 bases, with 10 bases between. The CDR3 runs to 12 residues. CDR3 region: CASSVGMGGAFF. For the CDR3, the DNA is TGTGCCAGCAGCGTAGGAATGGGGGGAGCTTTCTTT. Complete variable domain (other parts from reference TRBV9 and TRBJ1-1): DSGVTQTPKHLITATGQRVTLRCSPRSGDLSVYWYQQSLDQGLQFLIQYYNGEERAKGNILERFSAQQFPDLHSELNLSSLELGDSALYFCASSVGMGGAFFGQGTRLTVV.

The chain employs TRBV24-1 and TRBJ2-3; possible D gene TRBD1, 6 bases. V was clipped by 2 bases and J by 6 bases, with 11 bases between them. The V gene's germline CDR1 is KGHDR and CDR2 SFDVKD. This CDR3 has 14 residues. The CDR3 reads CATSDSGQRDTQYF. CDR3 coding DNA: TGTGCCACCAGTGATTCAGGACAGAGGGATACGCAGTATTTT.

The chain combines TRBV27 with TRBJ2-7, with 10 bases aligning to TRBD2. Germline V CDR1 and CDR2: MNHEY, SMNVEV (reference sequence). With 2 bases clipped from V and 2 bases from J, the junction kept 6 bases outside the gene matches. There are 16 residues in the CDR3. CDR3 region: CASSLTSGDLTYEQYF. The CDR3 nucleotides are TGTGCCAGCAGTTTAACTAGCGGGGATCTCACCTACGAGCAGTACTTC.

The V call is TRBV7-9, the J call TRBJ1-2; D unclear. CDR3 length equals 13 residues. The V gene lost 1 base and the J gene lost 3 bases, with 6 bases spanning the gap. Germline assignment: CDR1 SEHNR and CDR2 FQNEAQ (reference sequence). The CDR3 sequence: CASSLGTDYGYTF. CDR3 nucleotides: TGTGCCAGCAGCTTAGGCACGGACTATGGCTACACCTTC.

This rearrangement joins TRBV4-3 to TRBJ1-5; D remains unclear. The CDR3 has 16 amino acids. V was shortened by 4 bases and J by 5 bases, with 18 bases between the two germline ends. CDR1 and CDR2 (germline): LGHNA, YSLEER. In DNA, the CDR3 is TGCGCCAGCAGCCGGCCCGTACGGGGTGTCGATCAGCCCCAGCATTTT. It translates to CASSRPVRGVDQPQHF.

The V gene is TRBV2, the J gene TRBJ2-7; a weak D match, TRBD2 (5 bases). V lost 5 bases and J 0 bases, leaving 11 bases between the germline ends. The germline V gene has CDR1 SNHLY and CDR2 FYNNEI. CDR3 length: 14 residues. The CDR3 spells CASSYQGSSYEQYF. For the CDR3, the DNA is TGTGCCAGCAGTTACCAAGGGAGCTCCTACGAGCAGTACTTC. Variable domain in full (rest from reference TRBV2 and TRBJ2-7): EPEVTQTPSHQVTQMGQEVILRCVPISNHLYFYWYRQILGQKVEFLVSFYNNEISEKSEIFDDQFSVERPDGSNFTLKIRSTKLEDSAMYFCASSYQGSSYEQYFGPGTRLTVT.

This chain links TRBV19 with TRBJ1-1; 8 nucleotides agree with TRBD1. This CDR3 has 15 amino acids. Germline assignment: CDR1 LNHDA and CDR2 SQIVND (reference sequence). Trimming cost V 6 bases and J 2 bases; bases outside gene matches: 8. The CDR3 loop is CASSARGQVNTEAFF. CDR3 nucleotide sequence: TGTGCCAGTAGCGCCAGGGGGCAAGTCAACACTGAAGCTTTCTTT. Drawing the rest from reference TRBV19 and TRBJ1-1, the complete variable domain is DGGITQSPKYLFRKEGQNVTLSCEQNLNHDAMYWYRQDPGQGLRLIYYSQIVNDFQKGDIAEGYSVSREKKESFPLTVTSAQKNPTAFYLCASSARGQVNTEAFFGQGTRLTVV.

This chain joins TRBV25-1 and TRBJ2-1; D remains ambiguous. The germline CDR1 and CDR2 sequences are MGHDK and SYGVNS. The CDR3 has 14 amino acids. Trimming removed 4 bases from V and 1 base from J, with 8 bases in between. The CDR3 region is CASSGRGSYNEQFF. CDR3 sequence (DNA): TGTGCCAGCAGTGGGCGAGGTTCCTACAATGAGCAGTTCTTC.

The rearrangement links TRBV9 to TRBJ2-1, with 12 positions matching TRBD2. The CDR3 runs 15 residues. With V trimmed by 1 base and J by 9 bases, 5 bases remained unmatched. The germline V gene has CDR1 SGDLS and CDR2 YYNGEE. The CDR3 DNA reads as TGTGCCAGCAGCGTAAAGACTAGCGGGAGCGGTGAGCAGTTCTTC. It yields the protein CASSVKTSGSGEQFF.

The rearrangement links TRBV5-6 to TRBJ1-2; 7 nucleotides line up with TRBD1. The CDR3 consists of 16 residues. V shed 3 bases and J 3 bases; nucleotides not matched to a gene: 11. Germline V gene data show CDR1 as SGHDT and CDR2 as YYEEEE. For the CDR3, the DNA is TGTGCCAGCAGCTCCTATGGGGACAGCCTTTACTATGGCTACACCTTC. Translated, it gives CASSSYGDSLYYGYTF.

The rearrangement links TRBV4-3 to TRBJ2-7; TRBD2 matches at 10 bases. The CDR3 runs 17 residues. Germline V CDR1 and CDR2: LGHNA, YSLEER. The V segment lost 0 bases and the J segment 3 bases; nucleotides outside the gene matches: 8. The CDR3 DNA is TGCGCCAGCAGCCAAGATTGGAGCGGGAGGGGTTTCTACGAGCAGTACTTC. Protein sequence: CASSQDWSGRGFYEQYF.

This clone showed up just once. CDR3 coding DNA: TGTGCCAGCAGCCATTACAGGGATCGCAGCTACGAGCAGTACTTC. Protein: CASSHYRDRSYEQYF. The chain joins TRBV4-2 to TRBJ2-7; D perhaps matches TRBD1 (6 bases). Looked up from germline, CDR1 is LGHNA and CDR2 is YNFKEQ. V was pared by 3 bases and J by 3 bases, with 15 bases between. The CDR3 covers 15 residues.

The rearrangement links TRBV9 to TRBJ1-1, with D possibly TRBD1 on 6 matching bases. Germline V lookup: CDR1 SGDLS, CDR2 YYNGEE. The CDR3 spans 17 residues. Trimming removed 0 bases at V and 4 bases at J, with 19 bases between. CDR3 bases: TGTGCCAGCAGCGTAGAGGCAGGGGTACAAAGTAGCACTGAAGCTTTCTTT. It encodes CASSVEAGVQSSTEAFF.

CDR3 DNA sequence: TGTGCCAGCAGTTCCCTCTCGGGACACTACTTC. Its protein product is CASSSLSGHYF. V and J are TRBV2 and TRBJ2-7; D is perhaps TRBD1 (6 bases). Germline V gene sequence: CDR1 SNHLY, CDR2 FYNNEI. The V end was cut by 5 bases, the J end by 13 bases, with 15 bases between. The CDR3 length is 11 residues.

The chain uses TRBV24-1 and TRBJ2-1, with D maybe TRBD2 (6 bases). Germline CDR1 reads KGHDR; CDR2 reads SFDVKD. This CDR3 comprises 16 residues. The V and J ends lost 2 bases and 4 bases respectively, with 14 bases between them. The CDR3 DNA is TGTGCCACCAGTGATTCGCGCGGGACGGTTTACAATGAGCAGTTCTTC. Translated, it gives CATSDSRGTVYNEQFF.

The rearrangement uses TRBV5-1 and TRBJ1-3; D is unclear. In germline, CDR1 is SGHRS, CDR2 YFSETQ. V was trimmed by 5 bases and J by 4 bases, leaving 13 bases between them. The CDR3 consists of 14 residues. The CDR3 region has the DNA TGCGCCAGCAGGCAACCGGGTCTCGGAAACACCATATATTTT. Protein sequence: CASRQPGLGNTIYF.

The chain uses TRBV29-1 and TRBJ1-2; a possible D gene is TRBD1 (6 bases). V was cut by 3 bases and J by 4 bases, with 6 bases left in between. Looked up from germline, CDR1 is SQVTM and CDR2 is ANQGSEA. CDR3 length: 11 residues. This chain's CDR3 is CSVETGYGYTF. In nucleotides, the CDR3 is TGCAGCGTTGAGACAGGCTATGGCTACACCTTC.

The V and J genes are TRBV27 and TRBJ1-6; no firm D call. The CDR3 extends over 14 amino acids. From germline, CDR1 is MNHEY and CDR2 SMNVEV (reference sequence). V lost 6 bases, J lost 9 bases, and 15 bases lay in between. The CDR3 DNA reads TGTGCCAGCAGCCCAGGAAGGGAGGCTTCACCCCTCCACTTT. Amino acids: CASSPGREASPLHF.

The chain employs TRBV6-8 and TRBJ1-5, with unresolved D. CDR1 is MNHGY and CDR2 is SAAAGT in the germline V gene. This CDR3 contains 13 residues. The V and J ends lost 6 bases and 5 bases respectively, with 11 bases between them. The CDR3 sequence is CASRAGGYQPQHF. Here the CDR3 DNA reads TGTGCCAGCAGGGCAGGTGGGTATCAGCCCCAGCATTTT.

This clone was found a few times. The rearrangement uses TRBV30 and TRBJ1-1, with D possibly matching TRBD1 (6 bases). The germline V gene encodes CDR1 GTSNPN and CDR2 SVGIG (reference sequence). The V and J ends lost 1 base and 4 bases respectively, with 13 bases between them. This CDR3 has 14 amino acids. CDR3 bases: TGTGCCTGGAGTGGGGCCAGGGGCACCACTGAAGCTTTCTTT. Protein: CAWSGARGTTEAFF.

The chain links TRBV15 to TRBJ2-3; 7 bases match TRBD2. This CDR3 comprises 17 residues. Looked up from germline, CDR1 is LNHNV and CDR2 is YYDKDF (reference sequence). V trimming: 0 bases; J trimming: 2 bases; junction bases outside the gene matches: 8. The CDR3 here is CATSRDRASGHTDTQYF. CDR3 DNA: TGTGCCACCAGCAGAGATCGAGCTAGCGGTCACACAGATACGCAGTATTTT. Full variable domain (remainder filled in from reference TRBV15 and TRBJ2-3): DAMVIQNPRYQVTQFGKPVTLSCSQTLNHNVMYWYQQKSSQAPKLLFHYYDKDFNNEADTPDNFQSRRPNTSFCFLDIRSPGLGDTAMYLCATSRDRASGHTDTQYFGPGTRLTVL.

The chain is built from TRBV6-2 or TRBV6-3 and TRBJ2-1, with D perhaps matching TRBD1 (7 bases). Trimming pared 0 bases from V and 6 bases from J, leaving 15 bases between. Germline CDR1 and CDR2: MNHEY and SVGEGT. The CDR3 has 16 residues. The CDR3: CASSYSQGDFSNEQFF. The CDR3 nucleotides read TGTGCCAGCAGTTACTCCCAGGGGGACTTCTCCAATGAGCAGTTCTTC.

The chain uses TRBV2 and TRBJ2-7, with 9 bases aligning to TRBD1. Trimming removed 4 bases from V and 6 bases from J; junction bases left unmatched: 7. Germline assignment: CDR1 SNHLY and CDR2 FYNNEI. This CDR3 is 14 amino acids long. Here the CDR3 DNA reads TGTGCCAGCAGTGCGGGACAGGGTTATAGCGAGCAGTACTTC. This translates into CASSAGQGYSEQYF.